The next 24 T cell receptor beta chains were all read from a single sample in a study of blood T cell repertoires in COVID-19. Here immunoSEQ multiplex PCR was the method, and the copy in TCRdb shows in-frame clones only, minus some. The table has approximately 250,000 clones, almost 85% seen once. Sequenced sample: PBMCs or T cells enriched from blood (not recorded which). These receptors all come from a man aged 35 to 55 who had recovered from COVID-19.

Worth noting for this clone: Different DNA sequences within this sample yield the same CDR3. The chain joins TRBV5-1 to TRBJ1-1; D uncertain. Trimming pared 2 bases from V and 3 bases from J, leaving 8 bases between. Germline V gives CDR1 SGHRS, CDR2 YFSETQ. There are 13 residues in the CDR3. CDR3 in amino acids: CASSLKLDTEAFF. For the CDR3, the DNA is TGCGCCAGCAGCTTAAAATTAGACACTGAAGCTTTCTTT.

The gene calls are TRBV18 and TRBJ1-1; a weak D match, TRBD1 (6 bases). This CDR3 comprises 15 residues. Germline V gene lookup returns CDR1 KGHSH and CDR2 LQKENI. V shed 6 bases and J shed 0 bases, with 14 bases lying between them. CDR3 residues: CASSTAGAMNTEAFF. CDR3 DNA sequence: TGTGCCAGCTCGACCGCAGGGGCCATGAACACTGAAGCTTTCTTT. The full variable domain, in which reference TRBV18 and TRBJ1-1 provide the parts outside the CDR3, is NAGVMQNPRHLVRRRGQEARLRCSPMKGHSHVYWYRQLPEEGLKFMVYLQKENIIDESGMPKERFSAEFPKEGPSILRIQQVVRGDSAAYFCASSTAGAMNTEAFFGQGTRLTVV.

The V gene is TRBV7-9, the J gene TRBJ1-1, with D possibly being TRBD1 (5 bases). There are 15 residues in the CDR3. V was clipped by 5 bases and J by 1 base, with 14 bases between them. Germline values: CDR1 SEHNR, CDR2 FQNEAQ (reference sequence). CDR3 in amino acids: CASSRTGTGNTEAFF. The CDR3 DNA reads as TGTGCCAGCAGCAGAACCGGGACTGGGAACACTGAAGCTTTCTTT.

This chain links TRBV11-2 with TRBJ1-5; no definite D call. CDR1 is SGHAT and CDR2 is FQNNGV in the germline V gene. The CDR3 runs 15 residues. Trimming removed 0 bases from V and 3 bases from J, with 9 bases in between. CDR3 in DNA: TGTGCCAGCAGCTTAGATGGGCGAACCAATCAGCCCCAGCATTTT. Translating gives CASSLDGRTNQPQHF.

For this clone: Within the sample, other DNA sequences also encode this same CDR3. The CDR3 nucleotides read TGTGCCAGCAGTAGGACAGGGGGCACTGAAGCTTTCTTT. Amino acids: CASSRTGGTEAFF. The genes are TRBV3-1 (or the pseudogene TRBV3-2) and TRBJ1-1; 10 bases are a match to TRBD1. Per the germline V gene, CDR1 is LGHDT and CDR2 is YNNKEL (reference sequence). J gave up 4 bases and V 6 bases, and 2 bases lay outside the gene matches. This CDR3 has 13 residues.

V and J are TRBV6-5 and TRBJ1-5, with D perhaps matching TRBD1 (6 bases). Germline V gene sequence: CDR1 MNHEY, CDR2 SVGAGI. The V end was cut by 6 bases, the J end by 5 bases, with 14 bases between. CDR3 size: 14 residues. The CDR3 region has the DNA TGTGCCAGCAGCCTCAGGGGTTGGGATCAGCCCCAGCATTTT. Its translation: CASSLRGWDQPQHF.

The chain employs TRBV7-3 and TRBJ2-2; 10 bases line up with TRBD1. Trimming took 0 bases from V and 0 from J; bases not matched to a gene: 4. CDR1 is SGHTA, CDR2 FQGTGA, per germline. The CDR3 covers 18 residues. CDR3 loop: CASSLTGTGAANTGELFF. DNA of the CDR3: TGTGCCAGCAGCTTAACAGGGACAGGGGCGGCGAACACCGGGGAGCTGTTTTTT.

The genes are TRBV19 and TRBJ1-6; no reliable D call. Trimming left V 7 bases short and J 1 base short, with 8 bases between. The CDR3 contains 14 residues. Germline-derived CDR1 and CDR2 are LNHDA and SQIVND (reference sequence). This CDR3 reads CASNEQSYNSPLHF. In nucleotides, the CDR3 is TGTGCCAGTAACGAGCAATCCTATAATTCACCCCTCCACTTT.

The V and J genes are TRBV4-2 and TRBJ1-4; a possible D gene is TRBD1 (5 bases). The V gene lost 0 bases and the J gene lost 3 bases, with 11 bases spanning the gap. Germline values: CDR1 LGHNA, CDR2 YNFKEQ. CDR3 length: 16 residues. CDR3 region: CASSQEGSGANEKLFF. In DNA, the CDR3 is TGTGCCAGCAGCCAAGAAGGATCGGGGGCTAATGAAAAACTGTTTTTT.

J is TRBJ1-2 and V is TRBV28; D gene ambiguous. Germline V gives CDR1 MDHEN, CDR2 SYDVKM. This CDR3 has 12 residues. V lost 7 bases to trimming and J lost 0 bases, with 6 bases between them. CDR3: CASTGTNYGYTF. The CDR3, as DNA: TGTGCCAGCACCGGGACTAACTATGGCTACACCTTC.

The genes are TRBV12-3 or TRBV12-4 and TRBJ2-3; no reliable D call. The CDR3 has 11 residues. V lost 5 bases to trimming and J lost 8 bases, with 8 bases between them. Written as DNA, the CDR3 is TGTGCCAGCAGTCCCCTAGTTACGCAGTATTTT. Protein: CASSPLVTQYF.

The chain uses TRBV11-2 and TRBJ2-7; D uncertain. The germline gives CDR1 SGHAT, CDR2 FQNNGV. The germline V and J ends were trimmed by 4 bases and 2 bases, with 18 bases remaining between them. The CDR3 totals 16 residues. The CDR3 loop is CASSSLRFGVTYEQYF. CDR3 bases: TGTGCCAGCAGCTCATTGCGGTTCGGAGTGACCTACGAGCAGTACTTC.

The rearrangement joins TRBV5-1 to TRBJ1-3; 7 bases match TRBD1. CDR1 SGHRS and CDR2 YFSETQ come from the germline V gene. This CDR3 region has 16 residues. With V trimmed by 4 bases and J by 1 base, 8 bases remained unmatched. CDR3 sequence: CASSGGQPASGNTIYF. CDR3 nucleotide sequence: TGCGCCAGCAGCGGGGGACAGCCGGCTTCTGGAAACACCATATATTTT.

The gene calls are TRBV5-1 and TRBJ2-7, with D maybe TRBD1 (6 bases). Germline V CDR1 and CDR2: SGHRS, YFSETQ. The V gene lost 3 bases and the J gene lost 2 bases, with 15 bases spanning the gap. This CDR3 is 15 amino acids long. CDR3 DNA: TGCGCCAGCAGCTCCCCAATACAGGGAACCTACGAGCAGTACTTC. Its protein is CASSSPIQGTYEQYF.

V is TRBV23-1 and J is TRBJ2-7, with 8 bases fitting TRBD1. TRBV23-1 is designated an ORF whose function remains uncertain. The junction had 6 bases not matched to a gene; V was cut back by 7 bases and J by 1 base. The CDR3 contains 14 residues. The CDR3 nucleotides are TGCGCCAGCACCAATACAGGGGGATCCTACGAGCAGTACTTC. Translating it yields CASTNTGGSYEQYF.

This chain links TRBV6-6 with TRBJ1-2; D possibly corresponds to TRBD1 (5 bases). Looked up from germline, CDR1 is MNHNY and CDR2 is SVGAGI (reference sequence). The CDR3 consists of 16 residues. V was clipped by 0 bases and J by 3 bases, with 14 bases between them. The chain's CDR3 is CASSYSPQGEDYGYTF. The CDR3 nucleotides read TGTGCCAGCAGTTACTCCCCGCAAGGGGAAGACTATGGCTACACCTTC.

The chain has TRBV12-5 and TRBJ1-1; 8 nucleotides align to TRBD1. The J segment lost 3 bases and the V segment lost 0 bases, leaving 12 bases of the junction unmatched. CDR1 and CDR2 (germline): LGHNT, FRNRAP. The CDR3 consists of 18 residues. CDR3 sequence reads: CASGLVSKDRVEDTEAFF. CDR3 DNA sequence: TGTGCTAGTGGTTTGGTATCGAAGGACAGGGTAGAAGACACTGAAGCTTTCTTT.

J is TRBJ1-1 and V is TRBV28, with 9 bases matching TRBD1. V gave up 6 bases and J gave up 11 bases; unmatched junction bases: 7. The CDR3 is 12 amino acids. Germline CDR1 and CDR2: MDHEN and SYDVKM. The CDR3 DNA follows: TGTGCCAGCAGCATCCGGGACAGGGTGGCTTTCTTT. Translated: CASSIRDRVAFF.

This sequence joins TRBV3-1 (or the pseudogene TRBV3-2) and TRBJ2-7, with a possible D match to TRBD1 (6 bases). V lost 3 bases, J lost 2 bases, and 8 bases lay in between. The CDR3 sequence is 13 residues long. Germline V lookup: CDR1 LGHDT, CDR2 YNNKEL (reference sequence). Here the CDR3 DNA reads TGTGCCAGCAGCCACAGGGGCCCCTACGAGCAGTACTTC. This encodes CASSHRGPYEQYF.

V and J are TRBV7-2 and TRBJ2-1, with D possibly being TRBD2 (6 bases). CDR3 length equals 14 residues. CDR1 is SGHTA and CDR2 is FQGNSA in the germline V gene. The V end was cut by 4 bases, the J end by 2 bases, with 9 bases between. This chain's CDR3 is CASSSGRAYNEQFF. The CDR3 region has the DNA TGTGCCAGCAGCTCCGGGAGAGCCTACAATGAGCAGTTCTTC.

The V and J genes are TRBV3-1 (or the pseudogene TRBV3-2) and TRBJ2-4; TRBD1 agrees at 10 bases. The CDR3 is made up of 14 amino acids. Losses at the gene ends were 4 bases for V and 8 bases for J; bases not matched to a gene: 5. Germline values: CDR1 LGHDT, CDR2 YNNKEL (reference sequence). CDR3 sequence (DNA): TGTGCCAGCAGCCCCACGGGACAGGGGCACATTCAGTACTTC. Its protein product is CASSPTGQGHIQYF.

This rearrangement joins TRBV7-9 to TRBJ2-1; D not resolved. The CDR3 has 14 residues. V was shortened by 5 bases and J by 8 bases, with 16 bases between the two germline ends. Germline V gene sequence: CDR1 SEHNR, CDR2 FQNEAQ (reference sequence). CDR3 loop: CASSPYDFIHEQFF. The CDR3 DNA follows: TGTGCCAGCAGCCCCTATGATTTCATTCATGAGCAGTTCTTC.

This rearrangement joins TRBV4-3 to TRBJ1-5; 9 bases map to TRBD1. There are 16 residues in the CDR3. Germline V lookup: CDR1 LGHNA, CDR2 YSLEER. Trimming at V came to 0 bases and at J to 7 bases, leaving 7 bases not matched to a gene. DNA of the CDR3: TGCGCCAGCAGCCAAGATCTGGGACAGGGATTCCAGCCCCAGCATTTT. This gives the protein CASSQDLGQGFQPQHF.

The chain joins TRBV19 to TRBJ1-4; 9 nucleotides match TRBD1. The trim removed 6 bases at V and 7 bases at J, leaving 3 bases unmatched. The germline V gene has CDR1 LNHDA and CDR2 SQIVND (reference sequence). The CDR3 is made up of 13 amino acids. CDR3 in DNA: TGTGCCAGTAGGGACAGGGGAGTTGAAAAACTGTTTTTT. It codes for CASRDRGVEKLFF.